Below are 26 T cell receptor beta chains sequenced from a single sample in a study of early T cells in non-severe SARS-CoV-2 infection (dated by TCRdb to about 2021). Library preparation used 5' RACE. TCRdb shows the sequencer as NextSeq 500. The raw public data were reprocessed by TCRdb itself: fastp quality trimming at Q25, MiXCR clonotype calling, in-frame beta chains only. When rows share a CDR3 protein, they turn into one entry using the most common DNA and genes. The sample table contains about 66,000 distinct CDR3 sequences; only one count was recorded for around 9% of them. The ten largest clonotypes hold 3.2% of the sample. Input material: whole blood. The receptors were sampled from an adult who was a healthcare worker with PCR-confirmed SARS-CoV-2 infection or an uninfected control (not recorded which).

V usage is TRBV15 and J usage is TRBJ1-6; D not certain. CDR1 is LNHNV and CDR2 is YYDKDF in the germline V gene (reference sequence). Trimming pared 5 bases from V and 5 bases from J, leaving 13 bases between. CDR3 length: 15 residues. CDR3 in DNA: TGTGCCACCAGCCTGAGAGGAGGGAATAATTCACCCCTCCACTTT. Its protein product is CATSLRGGNNSPLHF.

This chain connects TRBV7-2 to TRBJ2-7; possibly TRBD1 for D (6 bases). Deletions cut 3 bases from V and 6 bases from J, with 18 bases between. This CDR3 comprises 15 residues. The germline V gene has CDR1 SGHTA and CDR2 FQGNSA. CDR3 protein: CASSFMTGPLVEQYF. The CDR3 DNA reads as TGTGCCAGCAGCTTTATGACAGGACCTCTAGTCGAGCAGTACTTC.

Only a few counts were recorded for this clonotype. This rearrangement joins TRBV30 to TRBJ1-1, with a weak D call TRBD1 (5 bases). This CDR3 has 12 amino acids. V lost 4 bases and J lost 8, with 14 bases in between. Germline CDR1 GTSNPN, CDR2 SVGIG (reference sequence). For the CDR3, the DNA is TGTGCCTGGAATGAGGGGACCAGGGAAGCTTTCTTT. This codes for CAWNEGTREAFF.

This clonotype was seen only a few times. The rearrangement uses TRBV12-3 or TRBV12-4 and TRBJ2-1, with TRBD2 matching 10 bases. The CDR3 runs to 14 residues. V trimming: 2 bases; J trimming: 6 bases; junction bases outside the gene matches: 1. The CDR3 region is CASSLLAGVNEQFF. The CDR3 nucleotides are TGTGCCAGCAGTTTACTAGCGGGAGTCAATGAGCAGTTCTTC.

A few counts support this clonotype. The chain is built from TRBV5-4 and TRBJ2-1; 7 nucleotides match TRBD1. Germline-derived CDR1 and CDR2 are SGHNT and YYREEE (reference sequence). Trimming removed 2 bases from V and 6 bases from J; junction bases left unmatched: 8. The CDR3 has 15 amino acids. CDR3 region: CASSFRTGESNEQFF. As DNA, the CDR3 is TGTGCCAGCAGCTTTAGGACAGGCGAATCCAATGAGCAGTTCTTC.

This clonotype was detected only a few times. CDR3: CASRPSGRAQETQYF. The CDR3 bases are TGTGCCAGCCGCCCTAGCGGGAGGGCCCAAGAGACCCAGTACTTC. The chain couples TRBV7-2 to TRBJ2-5; 12 bases map to TRBD2. CDR1 SGHTA and CDR2 FQGNSA come from the germline V gene. J lost 1 base, V lost 8 bases, and 5 bases had no gene match. The CDR3 length is 15 residues. Variable domain in full (rest from reference TRBV7-2 and TRBJ2-5): GAGVSQSPSNKVTEKGKDVELRCDPISGHTALYWYRQSLGQGLEFLIYFQGNSAPDKSGLPSDRFSAERTGGSVSTLTIQRTQQEDSAVYLCASRPSGRAQETQYFGPGTRLLVL.

In nucleotides, the CDR3 is TGCAGTGCTAGAGATCTCCTCGATACGCAGTATTTT. Protein: CSARDLLDTQYF. The rearrangement uses TRBV20-1 and TRBJ2-3; D is unresolved. Germline V CDR1 and CDR2: DFQATT, SNEGSKA (reference sequence). V was pared by 0 bases and J by 6 bases, with 7 bases between. This CDR3 comprises 12 residues.

The CDR3 nucleotides are TGCAGTGCGGATGGACAGGGGTCCCACGAGCAGTACTTC. This sequence encodes CSADGQGSHEQYF. This chain joins TRBV20-1 and TRBJ2-7; 9 nucleotides line up with TRBD1. V lost 6 bases and J lost 5; bases outside the gene matches: 8. The CDR3 runs to 13 residues. Germline loops: CDR1 DFQATT, CDR2 SNEGSKA (reference sequence).

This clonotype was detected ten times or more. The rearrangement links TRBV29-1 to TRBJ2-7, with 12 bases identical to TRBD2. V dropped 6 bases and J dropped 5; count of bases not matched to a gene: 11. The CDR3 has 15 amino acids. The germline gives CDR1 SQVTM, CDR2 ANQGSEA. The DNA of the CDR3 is TGCAGCGTACCTGACCCGACTAGCGGGAGCCACGAGCAGTACTTC. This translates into CSVPDPTSGSHEQYF.

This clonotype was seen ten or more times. The DNA of the CDR3 is TGTGCCAGCAGCGAGTTGGGTCTGAACACCGGGGAGCTGTTTTTT. This gives the protein CASSELGLNTGELFF. This chain connects TRBV7-9 to TRBJ2-2; no clear D gene. Trimming left V 5 bases short and J 1 base short, with 11 bases between. CDR1 and CDR2 (germline): SEHNR, FQNEAQ (reference sequence). The CDR3 loop spans 15 amino acids.

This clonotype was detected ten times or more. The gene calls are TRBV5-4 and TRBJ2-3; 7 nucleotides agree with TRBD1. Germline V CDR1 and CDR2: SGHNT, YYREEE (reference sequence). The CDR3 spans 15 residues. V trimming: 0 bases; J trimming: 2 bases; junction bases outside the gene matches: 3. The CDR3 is CASSLGGGVTDTQYF. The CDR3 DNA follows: TGTGCCAGCAGCTTGGGAGGGGGCGTCACAGATACGCAGTATTTT.

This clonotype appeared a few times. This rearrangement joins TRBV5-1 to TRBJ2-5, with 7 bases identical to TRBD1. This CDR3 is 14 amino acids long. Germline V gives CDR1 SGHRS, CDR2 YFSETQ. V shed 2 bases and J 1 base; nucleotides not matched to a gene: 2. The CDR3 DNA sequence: TGCGCCAGCAGCTTTGGGACAGTCCAAGAGACCCAGTACTTC. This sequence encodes CASSFGTVQETQYF.

In DNA form, the CDR3 reads TGTGCCAGTAGTCTTCAGGGAGGCGGCAATCAGCCCCAGCATTTT. Translated: CASSLQGGGNQPQHF. The rearrangement links TRBV19 to TRBJ1-5; TRBD1 is a possible D gene (5 bases). CDR3 size: 15 residues. CDR1 is LNHDA, CDR2 SQIVND, per germline (reference sequence). The V end lost 5 bases, the J end lost 2 bases, and 13 bases lay between the germline ends. The full variable domain, in which reference TRBV19 and TRBJ1-5 provide the parts outside the CDR3, is DGGITQSPKYLFRKEGQNVTLSCEQNLNHDAMYWYRQDPGQGLRLIYYSQIVNDFQKGDIAEGYSVSREKKESFPLTVTSAQKNPTAFYLCASSLQGGGNQPQHFGDGTRLSIL.

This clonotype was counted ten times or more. DNA for the CDR3: TGTGCCAGCAGACGGGTGGACACTGAAGCTTTCTTT. This gives the protein CASRRVDTEAFF. The chain has TRBV28 and TRBJ1-1; no firm D call. The germline V and J ends were trimmed by 6 bases and 3 bases, with 8 bases remaining between them. The germline V gene encodes CDR1 MDHEN and CDR2 SYDVKM. The CDR3 extends over 12 amino acids.

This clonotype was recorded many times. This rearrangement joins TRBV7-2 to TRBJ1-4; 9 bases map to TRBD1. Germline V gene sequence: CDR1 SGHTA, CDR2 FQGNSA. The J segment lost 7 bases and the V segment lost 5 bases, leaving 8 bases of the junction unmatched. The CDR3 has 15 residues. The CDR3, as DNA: TGTGCCAGCAGCGCCGACAGGGGGTTCGTTGAAAAACTGTTTTTT. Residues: CASSADRGFVEKLFF.

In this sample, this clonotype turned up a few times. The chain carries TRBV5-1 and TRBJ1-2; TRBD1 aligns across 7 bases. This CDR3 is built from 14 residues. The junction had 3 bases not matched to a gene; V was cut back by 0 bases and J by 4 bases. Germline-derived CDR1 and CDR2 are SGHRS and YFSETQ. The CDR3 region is CASSLGQGRYGYTF. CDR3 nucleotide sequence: TGCGCCAGCAGCTTGGGACAGGGTCGCTATGGCTACACCTTC.

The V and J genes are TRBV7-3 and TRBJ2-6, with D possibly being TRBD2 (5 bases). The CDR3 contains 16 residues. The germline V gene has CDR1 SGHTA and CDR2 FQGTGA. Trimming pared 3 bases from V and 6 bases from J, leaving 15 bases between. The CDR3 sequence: CASSLVSGLEANVLTF. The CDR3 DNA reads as TGTGCCAGCAGCTTGGTCAGCGGCCTAGAGGCCAACGTCCTGACTTTC.

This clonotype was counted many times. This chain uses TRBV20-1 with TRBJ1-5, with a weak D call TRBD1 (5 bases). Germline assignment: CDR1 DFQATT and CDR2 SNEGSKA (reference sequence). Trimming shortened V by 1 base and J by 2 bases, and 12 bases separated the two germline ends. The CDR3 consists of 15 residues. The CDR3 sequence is CSARGGRVGNQPQHF. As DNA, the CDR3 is TGCAGTGCTAGAGGAGGCAGGGTGGGCAATCAGCCCCAGCATTTT.

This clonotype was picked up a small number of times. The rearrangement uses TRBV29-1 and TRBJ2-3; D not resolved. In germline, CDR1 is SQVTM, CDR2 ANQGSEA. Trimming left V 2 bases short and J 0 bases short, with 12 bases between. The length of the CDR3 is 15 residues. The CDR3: CSVESTPTSTDTQYF. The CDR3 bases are TGCAGCGTTGAAAGTACACCCACTAGCACAGATACGCAGTATTTT.

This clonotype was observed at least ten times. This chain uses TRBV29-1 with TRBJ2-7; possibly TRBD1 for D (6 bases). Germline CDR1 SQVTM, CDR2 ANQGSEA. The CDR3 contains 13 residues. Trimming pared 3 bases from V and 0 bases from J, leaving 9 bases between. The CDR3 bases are TGCAGCGTTGATGTCAGGGGCTCCTACGAGCAGTACTTC. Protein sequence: CSVDVRGSYEQYF.

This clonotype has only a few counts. The CDR3 coding sequence is TGTGCCAGCAGCTGGAGGACTAGCGGTAGCACAGATACGCAGTATTTT. Its translation: CASSWRTSGSTDTQYF. V usage is TRBV5-5 and J usage is TRBJ2-3, with TRBD2 matching over 10 bases. CDR1 and CDR2 from the germline V gene are SGHKS and YYEKEE (reference sequence). The CDR3 has 16 amino acids. V was pared by 3 bases and J by 0 bases, with 4 bases of the junction left unmatched.

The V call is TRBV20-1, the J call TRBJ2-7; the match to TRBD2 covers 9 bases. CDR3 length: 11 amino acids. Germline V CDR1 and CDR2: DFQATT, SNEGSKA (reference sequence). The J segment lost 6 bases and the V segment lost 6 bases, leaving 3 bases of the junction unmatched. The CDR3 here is CSALAGTEQYF. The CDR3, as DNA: TGCAGTGCCCTAGCGGGGACCGAGCAGTACTTC.

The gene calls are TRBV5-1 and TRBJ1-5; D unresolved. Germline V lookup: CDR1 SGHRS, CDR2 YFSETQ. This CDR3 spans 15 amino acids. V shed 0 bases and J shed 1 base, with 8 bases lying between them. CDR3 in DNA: TGCGCCAGCAGCTTGGAGGGCTTAAGCAATCAGCCCCAGCATTTT. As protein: CASSLEGLSNQPQHF.

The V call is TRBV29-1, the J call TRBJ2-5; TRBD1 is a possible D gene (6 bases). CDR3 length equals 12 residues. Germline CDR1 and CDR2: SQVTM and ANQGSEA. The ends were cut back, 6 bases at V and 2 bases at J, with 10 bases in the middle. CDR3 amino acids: CSVHDRQETQYF. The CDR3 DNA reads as TGCAGCGTCCATGACAGGCAAGAGACCCAGTACTTC.

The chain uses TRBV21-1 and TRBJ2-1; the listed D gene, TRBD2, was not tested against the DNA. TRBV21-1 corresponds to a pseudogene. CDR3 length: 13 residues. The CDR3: CASRQSGMWEQFF. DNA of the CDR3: TGTGCCAGCAGACAGAGCGGGATGTGGGAGCAGTTCTTC.

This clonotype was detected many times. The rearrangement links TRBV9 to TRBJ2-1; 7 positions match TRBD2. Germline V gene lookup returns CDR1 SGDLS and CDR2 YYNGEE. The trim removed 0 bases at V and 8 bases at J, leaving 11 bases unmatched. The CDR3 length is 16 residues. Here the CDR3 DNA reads TGTGCCAGCAGCGTAGGCGGGAGCACCTTGCATGATGAGCAGTTCTTC. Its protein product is CASSVGGSTLHDEQFF.